The present T cell receptor (beta chain) was sequenced within a study of Tregs in tolerant kidney transplant recipients. Study information: Related graft donors supplied nonmyeloablative bone marrow transplants, and mixed chimerism was transient. Study observations and caveats: Changing PCR primers prevented nucleotide comparison between some patients' samples.

Produced via immunoSEQ multiplex PCR; TCRdb's table is partial and in-frame only. The data show some 71,000 clones, about 89% seen once. Unstimulated regulatory T cells (CD4+CD25+CD127-), CD4+CD25- non-regulatory cells, CD4 and CD8 cells were FACS-sorted from thawed PBMCs. Comments on this clone: Its antigen is not known.

From germline, CDR1 is GTSNPN and CDR2 SVGIG (reference sequence). V was pared by 8 bases and J by 1 base, with 14 bases between. This CDR3 region has 14 residues. The sequence was obtained from a human donor who received a combined kidney and bone marrow transplant. Specimen: CD4+ T cells from blood, collected before the transplant. This chain links TRBV30 with TRBJ2-2; D gene unclear. DNA for the CDR3: TGTGCCCGGACCAGTTACGAGAACACCGGGGAGCTGTTTTTT. This translates into CARTSYENTGELFF. Full variable domain (missing parts from reference TRBV30 and TRBJ2-2): SQTIHQWPATLVQPVGSPLSLECTVEGTSNPNLYWYRQAAGRGLQLLFYSVGIGQISSEVPQNLSASRPQDRQFILSSKKLLLSDSGFYLCARTSYENTGELFFGEGSRLTVL.